This paragraph reports one T cell receptor beta chain. CDR3 size: 17 residues. Germline V gene sequence: CDR1 SQVTM, CDR2 ANQGSEA. V dropped 5 bases and J dropped 6; count of bases not matched to a gene: 11. TCRdb re-called the RT-PCR reads through MiXCR, storing one row per CDR3 protein. This sample yields 150,000 to 200,000 distinct CDR3 sequences, of which about 12% are seen a single time; approximately 32% belongs to the top ten. These data come from a study of response to subunit inactivated influenza vaccine. The same sample was also studied in work on T cells expressing NK-cell markers. That source adds: 5'RACE template switching with UMIs produced the TCR beta cDNA.

The clonotype comes from a middle-aged man who received an inactivated influenza vaccine. This sample comprised CD8+ T cells sorted from PBMCs, obtained 11 to 12 days after vaccination. The gene calls are TRBV29-1 and TRBJ2-3, with 16 nucleotides matching TRBD2. The CDR3 sequence is CSVILTGTSGRVDTQYF. CDR3 DNA: TGCAGCGTTATACTTACCGGGACTAGCGGGAGGGTTGATACGCAGTATTTT.